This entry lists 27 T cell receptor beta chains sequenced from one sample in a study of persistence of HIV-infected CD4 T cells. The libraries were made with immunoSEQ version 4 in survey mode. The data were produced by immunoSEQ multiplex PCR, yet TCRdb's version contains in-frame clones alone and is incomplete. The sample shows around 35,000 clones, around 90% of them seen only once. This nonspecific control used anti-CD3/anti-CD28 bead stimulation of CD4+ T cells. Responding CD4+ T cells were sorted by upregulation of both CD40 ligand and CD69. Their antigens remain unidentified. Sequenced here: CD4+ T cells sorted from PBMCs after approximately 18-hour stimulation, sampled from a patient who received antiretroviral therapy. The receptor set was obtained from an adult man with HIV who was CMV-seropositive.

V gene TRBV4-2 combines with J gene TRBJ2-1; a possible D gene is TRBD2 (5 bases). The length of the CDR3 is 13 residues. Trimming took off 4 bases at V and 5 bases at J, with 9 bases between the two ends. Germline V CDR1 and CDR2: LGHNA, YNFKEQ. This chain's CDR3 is CASSPTSNNEQFF. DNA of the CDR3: TGTGCCAGCAGCCCCACTAGTAACAATGAGCAGTTCTTC.

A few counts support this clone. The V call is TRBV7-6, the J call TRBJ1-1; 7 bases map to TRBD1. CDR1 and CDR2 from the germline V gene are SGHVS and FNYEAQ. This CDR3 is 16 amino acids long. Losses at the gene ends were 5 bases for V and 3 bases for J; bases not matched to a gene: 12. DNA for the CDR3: TGTGCCAGCAGCCCCAACCCCCAGGGGGGTGACACTGAAGCTTTCTTT. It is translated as CASSPNPQGGDTEAFF.

The CDR3 bases are TGTGCCAGTAGTACACGAACAGGGACTAAGAGCACAGATACGCAGTATTTT. This translates into CASSTRTGTKSTDTQYF. The J gene is TRBJ2-3, the V gene TRBV19; tentatively, D is TRBD2 (7 bases). This CDR3 spans 17 amino acids. The germline V gene encodes CDR1 LNHDA and CDR2 SQIVND (reference sequence). V dropped 4 bases and J dropped 0 bases, with 17 bases sitting between them.

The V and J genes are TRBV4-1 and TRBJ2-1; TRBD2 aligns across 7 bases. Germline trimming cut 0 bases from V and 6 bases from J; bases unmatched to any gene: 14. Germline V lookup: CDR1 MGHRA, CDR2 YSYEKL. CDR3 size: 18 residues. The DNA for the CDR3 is TGCGCCAGCAGCCAAGATCTTTTTGGGAGGGGTGAAAGCAATGAGCAGTTCTTC. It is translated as CASSQDLFGRGESNEQFF.

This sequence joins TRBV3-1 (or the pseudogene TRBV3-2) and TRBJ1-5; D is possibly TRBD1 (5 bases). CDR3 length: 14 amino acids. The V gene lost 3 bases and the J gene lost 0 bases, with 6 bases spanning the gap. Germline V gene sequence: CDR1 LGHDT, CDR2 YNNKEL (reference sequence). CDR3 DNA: TGTGCCAGCAGCCAGGGGGATAGCAATCAGCCCCAGCATTTT. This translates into CASSQGDSNQPQHF.

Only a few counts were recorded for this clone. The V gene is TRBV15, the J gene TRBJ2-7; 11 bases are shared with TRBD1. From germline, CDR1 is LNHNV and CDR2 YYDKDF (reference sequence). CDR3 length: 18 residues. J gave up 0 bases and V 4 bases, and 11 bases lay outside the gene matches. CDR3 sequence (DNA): TGTGCCACCAGCACTACGACCCGTGGGACAGGGGGCTCCTACGAGCAGTACTTC. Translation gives CATSTTTRGTGGSYEQYF.

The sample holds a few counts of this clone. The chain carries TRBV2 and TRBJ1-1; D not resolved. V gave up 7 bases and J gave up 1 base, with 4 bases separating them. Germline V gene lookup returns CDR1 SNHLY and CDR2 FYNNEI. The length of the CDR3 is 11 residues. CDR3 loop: CASNGNTEAFF. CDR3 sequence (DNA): TGTGCCAGCAACGGGAACACTGAAGCTTTCTTT.

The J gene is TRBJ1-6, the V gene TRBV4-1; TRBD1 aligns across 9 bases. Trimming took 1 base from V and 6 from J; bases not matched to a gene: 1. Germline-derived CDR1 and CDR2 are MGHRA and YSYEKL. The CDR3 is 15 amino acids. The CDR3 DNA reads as TGCGCCAGCAGCCAAGGGACAGGGGCTAATTCACCCCTCCACTTT. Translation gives CASSQGTGANSPLHF.

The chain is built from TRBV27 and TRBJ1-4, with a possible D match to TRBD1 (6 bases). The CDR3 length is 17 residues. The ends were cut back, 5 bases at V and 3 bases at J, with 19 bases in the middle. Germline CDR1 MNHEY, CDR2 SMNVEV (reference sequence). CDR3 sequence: CASSLLGLPGANEKLFF. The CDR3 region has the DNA TGTGCCAGCAGTCTGTTGGGTCTCCCAGGGGCTAATGAAAAACTGTTTTTT.

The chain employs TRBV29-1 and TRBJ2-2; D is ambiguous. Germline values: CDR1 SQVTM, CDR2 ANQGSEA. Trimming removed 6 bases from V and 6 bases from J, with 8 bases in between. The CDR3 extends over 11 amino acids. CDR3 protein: CSVRSAGELFF. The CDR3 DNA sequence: TGCAGCGTACGGTCCGCCGGGGAGCTGTTTTTT.

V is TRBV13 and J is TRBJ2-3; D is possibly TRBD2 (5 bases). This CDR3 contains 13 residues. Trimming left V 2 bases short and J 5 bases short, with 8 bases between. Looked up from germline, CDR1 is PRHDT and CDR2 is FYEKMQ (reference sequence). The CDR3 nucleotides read TGTGCCAGCAGCTTAACTAGAAGAGATACGCAGTATTTT. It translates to CASSLTRRDTQYF. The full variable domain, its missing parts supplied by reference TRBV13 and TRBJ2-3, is AAGVIQSPRHLIKEKRETATLKCYPIPRHDTVYWYQQGPGQDPQFLISFYEKMQSDKGSIPDRFSAQQFSDYHSELNMSSLELGDSALYFCASSLTRRDTQYFGPGTRLTVL.

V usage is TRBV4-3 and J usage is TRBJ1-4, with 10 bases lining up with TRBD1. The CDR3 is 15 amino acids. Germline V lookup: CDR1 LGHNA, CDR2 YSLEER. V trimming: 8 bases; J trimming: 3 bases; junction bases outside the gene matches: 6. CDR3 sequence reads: CASGTGVTANEKLFF. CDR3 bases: TGCGCCAGCGGGACAGGGGTGACTGCTAATGAAAAACTGTTTTTT.

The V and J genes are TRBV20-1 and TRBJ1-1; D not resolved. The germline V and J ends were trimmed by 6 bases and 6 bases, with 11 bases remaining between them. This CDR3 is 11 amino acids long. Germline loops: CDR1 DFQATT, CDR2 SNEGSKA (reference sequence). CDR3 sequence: CSALPGAEAFF. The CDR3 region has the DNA TGCAGTGCCCTTCCTGGCGCTGAAGCTTTCTTT.

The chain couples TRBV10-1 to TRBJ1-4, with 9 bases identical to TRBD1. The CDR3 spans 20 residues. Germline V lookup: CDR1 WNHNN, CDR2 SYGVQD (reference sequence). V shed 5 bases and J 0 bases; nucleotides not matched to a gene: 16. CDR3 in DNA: TGCGCCAGCAGTCTAGGTCCCGGGACAGGGAACCTTGCAACTAATGAAAAACTGTTTTTT. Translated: CASSLGPGTGNLATNEKLFF.

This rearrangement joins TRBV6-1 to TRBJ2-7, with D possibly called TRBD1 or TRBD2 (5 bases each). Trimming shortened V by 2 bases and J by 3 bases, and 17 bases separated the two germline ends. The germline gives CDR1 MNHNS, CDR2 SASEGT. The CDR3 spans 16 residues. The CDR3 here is CASSERQGPIRYEQYF. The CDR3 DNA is TGTGCCAGCAGTGAACGGCAGGGACCCATACGCTACGAGCAGTACTTC.

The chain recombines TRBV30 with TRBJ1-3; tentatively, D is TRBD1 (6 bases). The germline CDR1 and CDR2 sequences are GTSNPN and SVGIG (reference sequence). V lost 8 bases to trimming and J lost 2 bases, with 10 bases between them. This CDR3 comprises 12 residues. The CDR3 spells CAGGDTGNTIYF. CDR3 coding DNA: TGTGCCGGCGGGGACACTGGAAACACCATATATTTT.

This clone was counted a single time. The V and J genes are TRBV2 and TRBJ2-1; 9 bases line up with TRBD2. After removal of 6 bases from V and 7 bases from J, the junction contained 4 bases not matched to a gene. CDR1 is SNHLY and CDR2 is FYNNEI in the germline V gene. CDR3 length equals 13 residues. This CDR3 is CASRRGGWNEQFF. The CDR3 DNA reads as TGTGCCAGCAGGCGGGGGGGGTGGAATGAGCAGTTCTTC.

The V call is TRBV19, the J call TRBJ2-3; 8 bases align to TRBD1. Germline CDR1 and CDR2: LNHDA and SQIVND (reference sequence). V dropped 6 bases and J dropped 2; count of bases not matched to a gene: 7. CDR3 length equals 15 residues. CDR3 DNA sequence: TGTGCCAGTAGCCCGACAGGGGCCTTCACAGATACGCAGTATTTT. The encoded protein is CASSPTGAFTDTQYF. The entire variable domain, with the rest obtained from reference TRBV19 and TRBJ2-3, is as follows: DGGITQSPKYLFRKEGQNVTLSCEQNLNHDAMYWYRQDPGQGLRLIYYSQIVNDFQKGDIAEGYSVSREKKESFPLTVTSAQKNPTAFYLCASSPTGAFTDTQYFGPGTRLTVL.

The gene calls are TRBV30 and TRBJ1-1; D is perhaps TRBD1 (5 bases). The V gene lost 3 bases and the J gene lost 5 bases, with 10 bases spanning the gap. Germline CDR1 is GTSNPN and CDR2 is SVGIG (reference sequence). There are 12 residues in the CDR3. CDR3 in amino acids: CAWSQGWTEAFF. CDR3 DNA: TGTGCCTGGAGCCAGGGCTGGACTGAAGCTTTCTTT.

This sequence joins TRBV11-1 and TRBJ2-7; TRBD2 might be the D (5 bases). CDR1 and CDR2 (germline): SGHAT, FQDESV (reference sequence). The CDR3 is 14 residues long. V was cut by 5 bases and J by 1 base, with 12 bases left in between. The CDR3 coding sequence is TGTGCCAGCAGCCGAGGGCCAACGTCCTACGAGCAGTACTTC. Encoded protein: CASSRGPTSYEQYF.

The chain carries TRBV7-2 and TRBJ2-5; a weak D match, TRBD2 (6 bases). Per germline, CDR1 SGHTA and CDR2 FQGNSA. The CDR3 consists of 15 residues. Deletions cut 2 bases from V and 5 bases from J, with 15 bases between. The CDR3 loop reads CASSLTSREWETQYF. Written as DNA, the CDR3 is TGTGCCAGCAGCTTAACCAGTCGGGAGTGGGAGACCCAGTACTTC.

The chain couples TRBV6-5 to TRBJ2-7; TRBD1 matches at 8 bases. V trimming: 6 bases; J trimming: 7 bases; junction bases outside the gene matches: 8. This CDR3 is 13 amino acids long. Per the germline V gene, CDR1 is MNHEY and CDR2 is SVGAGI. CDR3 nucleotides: TGTGCCAGCAGGATTCAGGGGGCGCGGGAGCAGTACTTC. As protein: CASRIQGAREQYF.

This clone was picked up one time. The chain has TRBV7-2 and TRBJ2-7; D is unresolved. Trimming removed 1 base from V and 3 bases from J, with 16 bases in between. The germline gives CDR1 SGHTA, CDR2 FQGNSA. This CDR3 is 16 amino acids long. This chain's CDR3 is CASSLGVRAGNYEQYF. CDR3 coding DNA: TGTGCCAGCAGCTTAGGGGTTAGGGCAGGTAACTACGAGCAGTACTTC.

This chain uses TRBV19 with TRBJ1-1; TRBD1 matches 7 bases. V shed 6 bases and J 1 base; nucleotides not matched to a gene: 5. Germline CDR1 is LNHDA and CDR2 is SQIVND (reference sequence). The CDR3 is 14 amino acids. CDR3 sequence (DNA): TGTGCCAGTAGCAGGACAGGATCGAACACTGAAGCTTTCTTT. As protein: CASSRTGSNTEAFF. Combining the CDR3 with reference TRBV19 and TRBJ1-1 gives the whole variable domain DGGITQSPKYLFRKEGQNVTLSCEQNLNHDAMYWYRQDPGQGLRLIYYSQIVNDFQKGDIAEGYSVSREKKESFPLTVTSAQKNPTAFYLCASSRTGSNTEAFFGQGTRLTVV.

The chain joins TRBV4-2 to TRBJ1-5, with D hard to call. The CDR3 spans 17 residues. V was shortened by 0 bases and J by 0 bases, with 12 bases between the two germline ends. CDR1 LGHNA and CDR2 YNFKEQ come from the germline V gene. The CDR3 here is CASSQDLRPYSNQPQHF. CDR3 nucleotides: TGTGCCAGCAGCCAAGACCTTCGGCCGTATAGCAATCAGCCCCAGCATTTT.

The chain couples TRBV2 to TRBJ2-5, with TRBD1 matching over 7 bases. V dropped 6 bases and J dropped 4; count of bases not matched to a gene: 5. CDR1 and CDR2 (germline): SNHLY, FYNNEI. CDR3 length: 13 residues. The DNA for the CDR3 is TGTGCCAGCAGCCGACAGGGCCGAGAGACCCAGTACTTC. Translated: CASSRQGRETQYF.

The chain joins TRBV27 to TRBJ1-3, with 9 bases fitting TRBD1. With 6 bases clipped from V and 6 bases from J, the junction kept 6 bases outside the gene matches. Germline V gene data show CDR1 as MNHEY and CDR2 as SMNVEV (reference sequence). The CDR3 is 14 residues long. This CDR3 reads CASSLDRGANTIYF. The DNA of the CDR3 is TGTGCCAGCAGCTTAGACAGGGGGGCAAACACCATATATTTT.